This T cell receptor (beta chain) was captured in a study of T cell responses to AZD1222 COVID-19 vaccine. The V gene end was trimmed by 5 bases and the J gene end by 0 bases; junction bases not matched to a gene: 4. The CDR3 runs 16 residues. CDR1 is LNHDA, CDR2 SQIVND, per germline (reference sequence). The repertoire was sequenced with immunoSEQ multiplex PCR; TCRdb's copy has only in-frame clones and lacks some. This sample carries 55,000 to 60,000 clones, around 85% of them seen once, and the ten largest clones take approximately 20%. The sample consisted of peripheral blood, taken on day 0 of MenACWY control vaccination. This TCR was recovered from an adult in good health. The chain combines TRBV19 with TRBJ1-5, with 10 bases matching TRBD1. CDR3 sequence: CASSPWTGGSNQPQHF. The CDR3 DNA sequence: TGTGCCAGTAGTCCCTGGACAGGGGGTAGCAATCAGCCCCAGCATTTT.